This paragraph covers one TCR beta chain sequence. Its antigen is still unknown. The CDR3 runs to 11 residues. The V end was cut by 8 bases, the J end by 6 bases, with 8 bases between. Germline V gene lookup returns CDR1 MNHEY and CDR2 SVGAGI. The sample comes from a study of T cell responses to AZD1222 COVID-19 vaccine. Overall study findings and caveats: Regions 160-218 and 743-854 held dominance among vaccine-associated CD4 TCRs, which spanned spike. Females outnumbered males among donors, who were mostly white British; clonal diversity was possibly underestimated.

Libraries were prepared by immunoSEQ multiplex PCR; TCRdb keeps only in-frame clonotypes and omits some of them. The sample holds some 180,000 clones, more than 85% seen once. The TCR sequence derives from an adult who received the AZD1222 COVID-19 vaccine. Source: peripheral blood, taken 28 days after the second AZD1222 dose. V gene TRBV6-5 combines with J gene TRBJ1-5, with D possibly being TRBD1 (5 bases). The CDR3 DNA is TGTGCCAGCGGGGGGGGTCAGCCCCAGCATTTT. This gives the protein CASGGGQPQHF.